These 4 T cell receptor beta chains originate from one sample sequenced in a study of monozygotic twins with inflammatory bowel disease. TCRdb re-analyzed the 5' RACE reads; it lists each CDR3 protein once, without DNA. Seen in this sample are approximately 400,000 distinct CDR3 sequences; the ten most common clones hold approximately 2.3%. Sequencing was done on a sample of blood. These receptors all come from a human donor with ulcerative colitis or Crohn's disease, or a healthy co-twin of an affected twin (not recorded which).

This chain joins TRBV4-3 and TRBJ2-1; the D gene TCRdb calls, TRBD2, cannot be checked with no DNA. The CDR3 sequence is 16 residues long. Germline lookup yields CDR1 LGHNA and CDR2 YSLEER. CDR3 region: CASSLLAGGPTNEQFF.

This chain connects TRBV7-2 to TRBJ1-5. Germline V gene sequence: CDR1 SGHTA, CDR2 FQGNSA. The CDR3 is 13 residues long. CDR3 sequence reads: CASSSQFNQPQHF.

The genes are TRBV2 and TRBJ2-2; TCRdb's assignment of TRBD1 cannot be checked, as there is no DNA. Germline V gene sequence: CDR1 SNHLY, CDR2 FYNNEI. This CDR3 comprises 15 residues. This CDR3 is CASSQDRVTAGELFF.

The V gene is TRBV5-4, the J gene TRBJ2-1; TCRdb gives TRBD1 as the D gene, but with no DNA this cannot be confirmed. The CDR3 totals 13 residues. CDR1 is SGHNT and CDR2 is YYREEE in the germline V gene (reference sequence). The CDR3: CASSHRGSNEQFF.